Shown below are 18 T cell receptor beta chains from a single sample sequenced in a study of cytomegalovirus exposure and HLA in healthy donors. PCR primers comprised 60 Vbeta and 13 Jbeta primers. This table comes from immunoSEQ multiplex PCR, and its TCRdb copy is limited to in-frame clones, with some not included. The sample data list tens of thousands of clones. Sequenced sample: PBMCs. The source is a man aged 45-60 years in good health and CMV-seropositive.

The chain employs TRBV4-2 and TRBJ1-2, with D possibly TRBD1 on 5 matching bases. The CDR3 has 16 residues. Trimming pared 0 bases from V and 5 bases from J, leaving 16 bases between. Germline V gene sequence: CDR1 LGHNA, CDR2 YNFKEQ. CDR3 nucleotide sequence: TGTGCCAGCAGCCAAGATCTAGGCAGGGAGGGGTATGGCTACACCTTC. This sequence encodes CASSQDLGREGYGYTF.

The CDR3 DNA is TGTGCCAGCAGCCAAGACGAGAGATGGGACAGGATAATTCGGAACACTGAAGCTTTCTTT. As protein: CASSQDERWDRIIRNTEAFF. This chain joins TRBV14 and TRBJ1-1; TRBD1 matches at 8 bases. The CDR3 spans 20 residues. Losses at the gene ends were 0 bases for V and 1 base for J; bases not matched to a gene: 16. Per germline, CDR1 SGHDN and CDR2 FVKESK.

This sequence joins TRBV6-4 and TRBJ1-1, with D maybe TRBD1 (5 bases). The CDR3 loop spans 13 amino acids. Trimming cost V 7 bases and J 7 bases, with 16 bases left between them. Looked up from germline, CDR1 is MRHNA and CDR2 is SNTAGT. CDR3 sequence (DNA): TGTGCCAGCACCCCCAGGGAGGGCGATGAAGCTTTCTTT. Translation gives CASTPREGDEAFF.

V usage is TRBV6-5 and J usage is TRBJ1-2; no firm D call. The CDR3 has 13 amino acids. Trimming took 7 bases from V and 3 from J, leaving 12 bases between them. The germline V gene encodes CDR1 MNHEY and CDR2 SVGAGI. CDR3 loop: CASTSGADYGYTF. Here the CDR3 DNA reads TGTGCCAGCACCAGCGGCGCCGACTATGGCTACACCTTC.

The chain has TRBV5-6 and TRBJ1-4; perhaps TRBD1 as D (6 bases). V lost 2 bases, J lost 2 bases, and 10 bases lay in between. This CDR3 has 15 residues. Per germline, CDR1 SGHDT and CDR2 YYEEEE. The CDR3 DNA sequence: TGTGCCAGCAGCTTTTATGACAGGACTAATGAAAAACTGTTTTTT. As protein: CASSFYDRTNEKLFF.

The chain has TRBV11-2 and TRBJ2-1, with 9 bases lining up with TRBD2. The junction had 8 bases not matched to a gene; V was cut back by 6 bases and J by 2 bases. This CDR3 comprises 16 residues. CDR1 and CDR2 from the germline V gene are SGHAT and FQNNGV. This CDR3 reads CASRPLAGIPYNEQFF. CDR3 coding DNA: TGTGCCAGCAGACCACTAGCGGGCATACCCTACAATGAGCAGTTCTTC.

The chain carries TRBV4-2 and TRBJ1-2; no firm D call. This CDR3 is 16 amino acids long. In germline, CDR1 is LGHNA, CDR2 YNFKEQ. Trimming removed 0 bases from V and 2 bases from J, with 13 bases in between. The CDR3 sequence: CASSQDVAGRNYGYTF. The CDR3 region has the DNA TGTGCCAGCAGCCAAGACGTGGCGGGAAGGAACTATGGCTACACCTTC.

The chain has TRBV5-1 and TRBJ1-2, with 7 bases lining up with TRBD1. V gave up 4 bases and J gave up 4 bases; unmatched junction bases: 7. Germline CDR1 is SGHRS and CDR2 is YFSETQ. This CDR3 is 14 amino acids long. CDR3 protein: CASSLGDSFYGYTF. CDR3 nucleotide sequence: TGCGCCAGCAGCCTAGGGGACAGCTTCTATGGCTACACCTTC.

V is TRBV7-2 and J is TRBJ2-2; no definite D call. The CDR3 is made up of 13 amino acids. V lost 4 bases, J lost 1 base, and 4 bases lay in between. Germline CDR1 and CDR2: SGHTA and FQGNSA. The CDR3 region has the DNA TGTGCCAGCAGCTCAAAGAACACCGGGGAGCTGTTTTTT. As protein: CASSSKNTGELFF. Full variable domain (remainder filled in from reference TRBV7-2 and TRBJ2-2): GAGVSQSPSNKVTEKGKDVELRCDPISGHTALYWYRQSLGQGLEFLIYFQGNSAPDKSGLPSDRFSAERTGGSVSTLTIQRTQQEDSAVYLCASSSKNTGELFFGEGSRLTVL.

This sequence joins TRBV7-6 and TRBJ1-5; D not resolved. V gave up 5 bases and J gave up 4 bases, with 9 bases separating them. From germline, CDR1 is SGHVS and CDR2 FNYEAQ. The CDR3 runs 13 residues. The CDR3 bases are TGTGCCAGCAGCAGGAGGGAAAATCAGCCCCAGCATTTT. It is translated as CASSRRENQPQHF.

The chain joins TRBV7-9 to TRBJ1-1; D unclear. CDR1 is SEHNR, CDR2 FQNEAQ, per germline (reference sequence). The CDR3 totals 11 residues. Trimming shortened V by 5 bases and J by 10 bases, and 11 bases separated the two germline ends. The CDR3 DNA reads TGTGCCAGCAGCCCTAGACTTGCAGCTTTCTTT. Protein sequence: CASSPRLAAFF.

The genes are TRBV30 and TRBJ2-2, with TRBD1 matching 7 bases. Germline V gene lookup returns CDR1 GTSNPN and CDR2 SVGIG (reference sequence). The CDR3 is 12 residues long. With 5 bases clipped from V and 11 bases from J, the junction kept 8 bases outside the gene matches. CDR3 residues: CAWAGGLPELFF. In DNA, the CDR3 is TGTGCCTGGGCAGGGGGTCTCCCCGAGCTGTTTTTT.

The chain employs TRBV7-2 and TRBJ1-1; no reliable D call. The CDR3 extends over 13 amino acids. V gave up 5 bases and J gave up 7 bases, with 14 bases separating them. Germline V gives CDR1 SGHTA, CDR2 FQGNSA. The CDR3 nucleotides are TGTGCCAGCAGCCTTTGGGTGCGGGGTGAAGCTTTCTTT. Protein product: CASSLWVRGEAFF. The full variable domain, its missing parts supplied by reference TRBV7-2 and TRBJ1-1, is GAGVSQSPSNKVTEKGKDVELRCDPISGHTALYWYRQSLGQGLEFLIYFQGNSAPDKSGLPSDRFSAERTGGSVSTLTIQRTQQEDSAVYLCASSLWVRGEAFFGQGTRLTVV.

For the CDR3, the DNA is TGTGCCACCCAGGGTCCCTACAATGAGCAGTTCTTC. This encodes CATQGPYNEQFF. J is TRBJ2-1 and V is TRBV2; a possible D gene is TRBD1 (5 bases). The CDR3 covers 12 residues. V was clipped by 10 bases and J by 2 bases, with 9 bases between them. Germline CDR1 is SNHLY and CDR2 is FYNNEI. The variable domain in full, with the rest retrieved from reference TRBV2 and TRBJ2-1, is EPEVTQTPSHQVTQMGQEVILRCVPISNHLYFYWYRQILGQKVEFLVSFYNNEISEKSEIFDDQFSVERPDGSNFTLKIRSTKLEDSAMYFCATQGPYNEQFFGPGTRLTVL.

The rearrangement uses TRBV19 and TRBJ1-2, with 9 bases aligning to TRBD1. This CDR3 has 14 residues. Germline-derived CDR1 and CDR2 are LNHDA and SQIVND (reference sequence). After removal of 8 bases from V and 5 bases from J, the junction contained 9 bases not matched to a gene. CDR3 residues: CASLQGAGMYGYTF. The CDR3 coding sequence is TGTGCCAGTTTACAGGGGGCGGGGATGTATGGCTACACCTTC.

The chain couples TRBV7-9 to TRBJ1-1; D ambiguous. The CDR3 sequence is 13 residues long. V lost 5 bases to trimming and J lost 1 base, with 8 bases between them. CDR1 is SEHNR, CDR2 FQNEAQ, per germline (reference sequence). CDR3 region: CASSRVANTEAFF. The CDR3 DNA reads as TGTGCCAGCAGCCGGGTAGCGAACACTGAAGCTTTCTTT.

The CDR3: CAWSGSGPYNEQFF. CDR3 nucleotide sequence: TGTGCCTGGAGCGGTAGCGGGCCCTACAATGAGCAGTTCTTC. V is TRBV30 and J is TRBJ2-1; 7 nucleotides line up with TRBD2. The V segment lost 3 bases and the J segment 2 bases; nucleotides outside the gene matches: 4. Looked up from germline, CDR1 is GTSNPN and CDR2 is SVGIG (reference sequence). The CDR3 has 14 residues.

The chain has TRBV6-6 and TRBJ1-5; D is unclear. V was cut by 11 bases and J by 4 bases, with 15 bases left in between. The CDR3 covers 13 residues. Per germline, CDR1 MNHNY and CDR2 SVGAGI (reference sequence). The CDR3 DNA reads TGTGCCGCCGGCCGGGTTAGAAATCAGCCCCAGCATTTT. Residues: CAAGRVRNQPQHF.